One sample yielded the 11 T cell receptor beta chains listed below, sequenced in a study of cytomegalovirus exposure and HLA in healthy donors. Vbeta (60) and Jbeta (13) primers were used in the PCR. Clones were read by immunoSEQ multiplex PCR, and TCRdb kept only the in-frame ones, dropping some. The table includes over 65,000 clones, 70% to 85% detected once. The sequenced sample was PBMCs. All receptors come from a human donor in good health.

This clone was recorded a few times. The genes are TRBV5-6 and TRBJ2-3; 10 nucleotides line up with TRBD2. CDR3 length: 16 residues. After removal of 2 bases from V and 3 bases from J, the junction contained 6 bases not matched to a gene. The germline V gene has CDR1 SGHDT and CDR2 YYEEEE. The CDR3 coding sequence is TGTGCCAGCAGCTTTGAGCGGGGGGGCGGAACAGATACGCAGTATTTT. It is translated as CASSFERGGGTDTQYF.

V is TRBV7-9 and J is TRBJ1-3; 7 nucleotides align to TRBD1. Germline trimming cut 5 bases from V and 0 bases from J; bases unmatched to any gene: 10. Germline loops: CDR1 SEHNR, CDR2 FQNEAQ (reference sequence). CDR3 size: 17 residues. CDR3 region: CASSRAGTGDSGNTIYF. CDR3 in DNA: TGTGCCAGCAGCCGTGCGGGCACAGGGGACTCTGGAAACACCATATATTTT.

This clone has just a few counts. The rearrangement links TRBV4-2 to TRBJ2-7; 7 nucleotides agree with TRBD1. J lost 5 bases, V lost 4 bases, and 8 bases had no gene match. There are 14 residues in the CDR3. In germline, CDR1 is LGHNA, CDR2 YNFKEQ. The CDR3 reads CASSLRQGLDEQYF. Written as DNA, the CDR3 is TGTGCCAGCAGCCTTCGACAGGGTCTTGACGAGCAGTACTTC.

This chain joins TRBV10-3 and TRBJ2-5; 10 nucleotides match TRBD2. Germline lookup yields CDR1 ENHRY and CDR2 SYGVKD. With 6 bases clipped from V and 5 bases from J, the junction kept 6 bases outside the gene matches. The CDR3 covers 14 residues. The CDR3 protein is CAISKRGGQETQYF. Here the CDR3 DNA reads TGTGCCATCAGCAAGCGGGGGGGCCAGGAGACCCAGTACTTC.

This sequence joins TRBV19 and TRBJ1-1, with TRBD1 identical over 9 bases. CDR3 length equals 15 residues. Germline V lookup: CDR1 LNHDA, CDR2 SQIVND (reference sequence). Germline trimming cut 6 bases from V and 0 bases from J; bases unmatched to any gene: 5. The chain's CDR3 is CASRDRGSMNTEAFF. The CDR3 bases are TGTGCCAGTAGGGACAGGGGCTCTATGAACACTGAAGCTTTCTTT.

This clone was seen a handful of times. This rearrangement joins TRBV4-1 to TRBJ2-7; D unclear. From germline, CDR1 is MGHRA and CDR2 YSYEKL. The CDR3 loop spans 15 amino acids. V dropped 0 bases and J dropped 2 bases, with 11 bases sitting between them. CDR3 DNA sequence: TGCGCCAGCAGCCAAGAGTGGTACTCAACCTACGAGCAGTACTTC. This encodes CASSQEWYSTYEQYF.

This clone was picked up one time. This rearrangement joins TRBV11-2 to TRBJ1-1; D is possibly TRBD1 (5 bases). Germline CDR1 SGHAT, CDR2 FQNNGV. V was trimmed by 0 bases and J by 1 base, leaving 9 bases between them. CDR3 size: 15 residues. The CDR3 bases are TGTGCCAGCAGCTTAGATATGGGGGGGAACACTGAAGCTTTCTTT. It encodes CASSLDMGGNTEAFF.

The table lists this clone with a few counts. The chain couples TRBV2 to TRBJ2-1; 8 nucleotides agree with TRBD2. CDR3 size: 14 residues. Germline V gene sequence: CDR1 SNHLY, CDR2 FYNNEI. The V segment lost 8 bases and the J segment 8 bases; nucleotides outside the gene matches: 11. The CDR3 loop reads CASAGLAGIHEQFF. DNA for the CDR3: TGTGCCAGCGCCGGGCTAGCGGGCATTCATGAGCAGTTCTTC.

The rearrangement links TRBV6-5 to TRBJ1-1, with TRBD1 matching over 7 bases. Looked up from germline, CDR1 is MNHEY and CDR2 is SVGAGI. Losses at the gene ends were 6 bases for V and 0 bases for J; bases not matched to a gene: 4. The CDR3 totals 14 residues. The CDR3 region has the DNA TGTGCCAGCAGGCCAACAGGGGTGAACACTGAAGCTTTCTTT. Translated, it gives CASRPTGVNTEAFF.

The rearrangement links TRBV2 to TRBJ2-1, with D unclear. There are 12 residues in the CDR3. The V and J ends lost 6 bases and 6 bases respectively, with 9 bases between them. CDR1 and CDR2 from the germline V gene are SNHLY and FYNNEI. The CDR3 sequence: CASSLDSNEQFF. The CDR3 bases are TGTGCCAGCAGCCTCGACTCCAATGAGCAGTTCTTC.

The chain couples TRBV5-1 to TRBJ2-7; no clear D. Germline V gene lookup returns CDR1 SGHRS and CDR2 YFSETQ. The CDR3 covers 13 residues. Trimming cost V 0 bases and J 5 bases, with 9 bases left between them. Here the CDR3 reads CASSLEPGDEQYF. CDR3 nucleotide sequence: TGCGCCAGCAGCTTGGAGCCCGGTGACGAGCAGTACTTC.